The 14 T cell receptor beta chains below come from one sample, sequenced in a study of shared clonotypes between healthy human individuals. The assay was immunoSEQ multiplex PCR, and TCRdb's table has in-frame clones only and misses some. The sample records about half a million clones, around 80% being singletons. The sample was PBMCs. These receptors came from a woman between 40 and 50 years old in good health. Some clones in this sample may be carry-over from other donors' samples.

This clone was picked up one time. The CDR3 sequence is CASSEARGRAKNIQYF. The DNA of the CDR3 is TGTGCCAGCAGTGAAGCGAGGGGACGGGCCAAAAACATTCAGTACTTC. This rearrangement joins TRBV6-1 to TRBJ2-4, with D perhaps being TRBD1 or TRBD2 (5 bases each). CDR3 length: 16 residues. The germline CDR1 and CDR2 sequences are MNHNS and SASEGT. Trimming took off 0 bases at V and 1 base at J, with 10 bases between the two ends.

The V call is TRBV29-1, the J call TRBJ2-3; 9 positions agree with TRBD2. V was clipped by 0 bases and J by 4 bases; unmatched bases: 5. The CDR3 has 15 residues. Germline CDR1 and CDR2: SQVTM and ANQGSEA. The DNA for the CDR3 is TGCAGCGTTGAAGATCCAGCGGGAGGTCCAGATACGCAGTATTTT. Its translation is CSVEDPAGGPDTQYF.

In its sample, this clone was seen once. This chain links TRBV4-1 with TRBJ2-1; the match to TRBD2 covers 11 bases. The CDR3 has 20 amino acids. Trimming cost V 0 bases and J 0 bases; bases outside gene matches: 10. CDR1 is MGHRA, CDR2 YSYEKL, per germline. CDR3 in amino acids: CASSQDRRTSGSLSYNEQFF. The CDR3 DNA is TGCGCCAGCAGCCAAGATCGAAGAACTAGCGGGAGCCTCTCCTACAATGAGCAGTTCTTC.

J is TRBJ1-2 and V is TRBV2; D may be TRBD1 (5 bases). This CDR3 comprises 13 residues. Per germline, CDR1 SNHLY and CDR2 FYNNEI. V was clipped by 8 bases and J by 3 bases, with 13 bases between them. CDR3 residues: CASGGGSDYGYTF. For the CDR3, the DNA is TGTGCCAGCGGGGGAGGGTCTGACTATGGCTACACCTTC.

The chain employs TRBV28 and TRBJ2-7; no clear D gene. CDR1 and CDR2 (germline): MDHEN, SYDVKM. V lost 3 bases and J lost 5, with 8 bases in between. This CDR3 contains 12 residues. This CDR3 reads CASSFVGHEQYF. Here the CDR3 DNA reads TGTGCCAGCAGTTTCGTCGGGCACGAGCAGTACTTC.

The V gene is TRBV5-1, the J gene TRBJ2-7; 14 bases match TRBD2. Germline CDR1 is SGHRS and CDR2 is YFSETQ. This CDR3 has 16 amino acids. V lost 0 bases and J lost 5; bases outside the gene matches: 4. CDR3 coding DNA: TGCGCCAGCAGCTTGGAGGGACTAGCGGGAGTTAACGAGCAGTACTTC. This sequence encodes CASSLEGLAGVNEQYF.

This clone was seen a few times. DNA of the CDR3: TGTGCCAGCAGCCTCATCGGAGGGGGCGTGGGAGAGACCCAGTACTTC. It codes for CASSLIGGGVGETQYF. The chain is built from TRBV7-2 and TRBJ2-5; D may be TRBD1 (7 bases). V shed 5 bases and J shed 4 bases, with 20 bases lying between them. Germline V CDR1 and CDR2: SGHTA, FQGNSA. This CDR3 has 16 residues.

The chain uses TRBV6-5 and TRBJ2-5; 8 bases fit TRBD1. V lost 6 bases, J lost 5 bases, and 11 bases stayed unmatched. This CDR3 contains 15 residues. Germline-derived CDR1 and CDR2 are MNHEY and SVGAGI. Written as DNA, the CDR3 is TGTGCCAGCAGCACGACAGGGGAATTCGGGGAGACCCAGTACTTC. Translation: CASSTTGEFGETQYF.

The chain couples TRBV4-2 to TRBJ1-2, with 12 nucleotides matching TRBD1. After removal of 0 bases from V and 9 bases from J, the junction contained 8 bases not matched to a gene. The CDR3 length is 16 residues. CDR1 and CDR2 (germline): LGHNA, YNFKEQ. The CDR3 DNA is TGTGCCAGCAGCCAAGATGAGGGACAGGGGGCGCTGCGCTACACCTTC. Translated: CASSQDEGQGALRYTF.

The J gene is TRBJ1-2, the V gene TRBV6-6; 7 bases line up with TRBD1. CDR1 is MNHNY, CDR2 SVGAGI, per germline (reference sequence). The V gene end was trimmed by 4 bases and the J gene end by 7 bases; junction bases not matched to a gene: 9. This CDR3 contains 14 residues. CDR3 region: CASSSTRDSGGYTF. The CDR3 DNA follows: TGTGCCAGCAGTTCCACCCGGGACAGCGGTGGCTACACCTTC.

This clone was observed a single time. The genes are TRBV25-1 and TRBJ2-1; 9 positions match TRBD1. Germline V gene lookup returns CDR1 MGHDK and CDR2 SYGVNS. J gave up 5 bases and V 3 bases, and 11 bases lay outside the gene matches. This CDR3 comprises 17 residues. CDR3 amino acids: CASSDPRGTGTNNEQFF. The CDR3 coding sequence is TGTGCCAGCAGTGACCCACGAGGGACAGGGACAAACAATGAGCAGTTCTTC.

The rearrangement uses TRBV5-1 and TRBJ2-7, with unresolved D. The CDR3 runs 13 residues. From germline, CDR1 is SGHRS and CDR2 YFSETQ. V was cut by 2 bases and J by 2 bases, with 8 bases left in between. The CDR3 DNA follows: TGCGCCAGCAGCTTCTCCCCTCCCTACGAGCAGTACTTC. Its protein is CASSFSPPYEQYF. Variable domain in full (rest from reference TRBV5-1 and TRBJ2-7): KAGVTQTPRYLIKTRGQQVTLSCSPISGHRSVSWYQQTPGQGLQFLFEYFSETQRNKGNFPGRFSGRQFSNSRSEMNVSTLELGDSALYLCASSFSPPYEQYFGPGTRLTVT.

V and J are TRBV11-2 and TRBJ2-2; D is perhaps TRBD2 (6 bases). The ends were cut back, 8 bases at V and 7 bases at J, with 11 bases in the middle. The CDR3 covers 12 residues. Germline V gene sequence: CDR1 SGHAT, CDR2 FQNNGV. The CDR3 region is CASAMGGGELFF. CDR3 DNA: TGTGCCAGCGCCATGGGGGGCGGGGAGCTGTTTTTT.

The chain uses TRBV9 and TRBJ2-7, with D hard to call. V shed 0 bases and J shed 6 bases, with 16 bases lying between them. CDR1 is SGDLS, CDR2 YYNGEE, per germline. The CDR3 loop spans 15 amino acids. In DNA, the CDR3 is TGTGCCAGCAGCGTAGATAGCAGAGCCGGCGGCGAGCAGTACTTC. It specifies CASSVDSRAGGEQYF.